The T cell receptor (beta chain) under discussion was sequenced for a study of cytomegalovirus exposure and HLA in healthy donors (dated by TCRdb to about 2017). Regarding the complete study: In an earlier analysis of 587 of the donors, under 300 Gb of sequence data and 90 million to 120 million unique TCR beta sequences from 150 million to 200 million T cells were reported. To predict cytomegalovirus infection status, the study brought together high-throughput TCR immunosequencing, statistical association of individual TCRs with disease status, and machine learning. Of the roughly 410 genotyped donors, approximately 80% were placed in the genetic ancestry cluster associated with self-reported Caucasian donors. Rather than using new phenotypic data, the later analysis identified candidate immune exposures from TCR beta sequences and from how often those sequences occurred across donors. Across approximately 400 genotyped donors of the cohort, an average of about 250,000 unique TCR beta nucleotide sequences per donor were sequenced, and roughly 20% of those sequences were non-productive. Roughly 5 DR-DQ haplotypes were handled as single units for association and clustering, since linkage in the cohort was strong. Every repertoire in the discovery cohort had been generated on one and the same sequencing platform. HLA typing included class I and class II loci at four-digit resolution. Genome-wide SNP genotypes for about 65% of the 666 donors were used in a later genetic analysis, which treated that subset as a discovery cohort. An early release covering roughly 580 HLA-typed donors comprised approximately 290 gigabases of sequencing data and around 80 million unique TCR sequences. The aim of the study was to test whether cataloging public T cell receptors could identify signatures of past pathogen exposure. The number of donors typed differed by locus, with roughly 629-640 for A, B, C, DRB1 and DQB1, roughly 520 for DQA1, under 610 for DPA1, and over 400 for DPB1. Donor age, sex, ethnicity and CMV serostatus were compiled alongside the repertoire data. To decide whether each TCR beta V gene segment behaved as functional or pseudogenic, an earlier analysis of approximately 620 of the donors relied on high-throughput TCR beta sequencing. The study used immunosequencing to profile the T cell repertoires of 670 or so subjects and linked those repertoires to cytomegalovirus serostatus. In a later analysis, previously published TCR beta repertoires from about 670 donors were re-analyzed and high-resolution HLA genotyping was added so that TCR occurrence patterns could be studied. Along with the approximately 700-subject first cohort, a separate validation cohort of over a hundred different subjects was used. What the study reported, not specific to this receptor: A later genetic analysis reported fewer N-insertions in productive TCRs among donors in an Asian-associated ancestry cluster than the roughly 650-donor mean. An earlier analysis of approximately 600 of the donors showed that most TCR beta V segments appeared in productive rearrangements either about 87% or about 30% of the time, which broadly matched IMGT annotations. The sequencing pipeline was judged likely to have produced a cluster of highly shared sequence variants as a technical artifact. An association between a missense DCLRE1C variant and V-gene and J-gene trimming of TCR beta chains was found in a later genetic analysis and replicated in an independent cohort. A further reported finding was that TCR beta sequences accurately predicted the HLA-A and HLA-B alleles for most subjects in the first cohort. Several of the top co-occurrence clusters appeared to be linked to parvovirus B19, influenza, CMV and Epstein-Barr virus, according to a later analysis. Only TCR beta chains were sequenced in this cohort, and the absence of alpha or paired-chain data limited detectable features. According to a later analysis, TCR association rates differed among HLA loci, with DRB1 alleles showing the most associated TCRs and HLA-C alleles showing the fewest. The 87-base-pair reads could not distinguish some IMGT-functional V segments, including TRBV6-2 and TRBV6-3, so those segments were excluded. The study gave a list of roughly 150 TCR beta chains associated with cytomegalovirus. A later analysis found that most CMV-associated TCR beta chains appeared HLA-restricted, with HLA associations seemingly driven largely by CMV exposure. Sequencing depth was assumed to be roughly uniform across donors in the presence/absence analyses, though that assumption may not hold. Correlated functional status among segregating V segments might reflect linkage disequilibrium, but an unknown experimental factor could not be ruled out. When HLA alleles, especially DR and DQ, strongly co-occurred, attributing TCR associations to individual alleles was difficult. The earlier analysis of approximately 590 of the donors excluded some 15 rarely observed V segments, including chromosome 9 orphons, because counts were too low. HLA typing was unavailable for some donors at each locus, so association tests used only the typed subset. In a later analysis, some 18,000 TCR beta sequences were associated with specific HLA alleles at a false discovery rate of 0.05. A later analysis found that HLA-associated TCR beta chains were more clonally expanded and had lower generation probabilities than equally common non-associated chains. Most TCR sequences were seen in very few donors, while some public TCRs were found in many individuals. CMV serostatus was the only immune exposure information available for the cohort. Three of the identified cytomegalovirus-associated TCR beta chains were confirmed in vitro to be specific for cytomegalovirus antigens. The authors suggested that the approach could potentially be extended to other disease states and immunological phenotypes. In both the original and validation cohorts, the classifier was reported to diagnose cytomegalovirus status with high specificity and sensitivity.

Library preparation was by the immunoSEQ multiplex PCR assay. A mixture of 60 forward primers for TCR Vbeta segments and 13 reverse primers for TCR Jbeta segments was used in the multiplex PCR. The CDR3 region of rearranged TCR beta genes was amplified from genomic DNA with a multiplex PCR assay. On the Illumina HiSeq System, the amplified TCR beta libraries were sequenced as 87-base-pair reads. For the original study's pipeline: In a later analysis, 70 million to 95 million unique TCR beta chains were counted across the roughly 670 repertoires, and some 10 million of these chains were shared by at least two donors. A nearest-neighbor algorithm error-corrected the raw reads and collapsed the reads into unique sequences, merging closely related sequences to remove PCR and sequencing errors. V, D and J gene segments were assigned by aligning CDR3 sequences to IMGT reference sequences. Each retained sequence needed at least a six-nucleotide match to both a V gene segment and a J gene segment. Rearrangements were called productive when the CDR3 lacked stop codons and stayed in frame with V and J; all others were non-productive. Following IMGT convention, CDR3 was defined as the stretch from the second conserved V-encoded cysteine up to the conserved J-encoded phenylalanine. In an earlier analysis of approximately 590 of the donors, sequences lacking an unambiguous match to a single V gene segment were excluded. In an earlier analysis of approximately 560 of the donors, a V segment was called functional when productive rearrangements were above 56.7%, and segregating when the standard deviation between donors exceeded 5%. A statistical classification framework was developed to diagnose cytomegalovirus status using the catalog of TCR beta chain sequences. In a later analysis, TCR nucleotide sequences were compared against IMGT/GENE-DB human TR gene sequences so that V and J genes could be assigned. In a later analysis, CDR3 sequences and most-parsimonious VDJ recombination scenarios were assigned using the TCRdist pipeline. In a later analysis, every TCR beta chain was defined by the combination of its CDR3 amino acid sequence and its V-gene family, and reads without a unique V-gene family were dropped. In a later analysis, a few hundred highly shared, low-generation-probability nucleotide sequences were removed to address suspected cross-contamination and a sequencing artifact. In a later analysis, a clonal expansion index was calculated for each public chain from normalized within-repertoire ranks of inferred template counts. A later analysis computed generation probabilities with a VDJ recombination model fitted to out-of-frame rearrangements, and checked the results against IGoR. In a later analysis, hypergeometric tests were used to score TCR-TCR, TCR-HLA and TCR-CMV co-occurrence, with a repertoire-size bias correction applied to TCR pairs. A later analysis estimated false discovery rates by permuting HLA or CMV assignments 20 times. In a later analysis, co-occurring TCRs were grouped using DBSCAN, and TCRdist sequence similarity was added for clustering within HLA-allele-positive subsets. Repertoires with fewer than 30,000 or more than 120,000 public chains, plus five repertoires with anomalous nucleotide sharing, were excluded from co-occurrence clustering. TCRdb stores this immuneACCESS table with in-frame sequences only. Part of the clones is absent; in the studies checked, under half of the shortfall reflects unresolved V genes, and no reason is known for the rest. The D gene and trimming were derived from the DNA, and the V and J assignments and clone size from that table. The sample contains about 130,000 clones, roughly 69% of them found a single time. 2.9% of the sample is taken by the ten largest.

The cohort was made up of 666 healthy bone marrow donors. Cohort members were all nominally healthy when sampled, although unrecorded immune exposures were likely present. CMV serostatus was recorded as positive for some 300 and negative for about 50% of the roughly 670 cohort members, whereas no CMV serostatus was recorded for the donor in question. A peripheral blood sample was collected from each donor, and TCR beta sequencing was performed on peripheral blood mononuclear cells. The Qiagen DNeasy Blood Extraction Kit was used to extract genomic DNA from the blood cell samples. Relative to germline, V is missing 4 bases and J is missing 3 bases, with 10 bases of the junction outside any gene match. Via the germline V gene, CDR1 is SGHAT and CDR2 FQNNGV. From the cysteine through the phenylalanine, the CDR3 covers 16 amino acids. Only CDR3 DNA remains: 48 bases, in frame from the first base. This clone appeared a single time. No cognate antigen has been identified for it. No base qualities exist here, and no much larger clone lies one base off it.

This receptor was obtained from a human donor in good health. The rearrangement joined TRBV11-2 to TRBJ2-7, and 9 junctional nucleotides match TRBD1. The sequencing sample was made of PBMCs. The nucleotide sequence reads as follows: TGTGCCAGCAGCTCCCTCCTCCGGGACAGGGACTACGAGCAGTACTTC. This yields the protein CASSSLLRDRDYEQYF.